This T cell receptor beta chain was profiled in a study of blood T cell repertoires in COVID-19. Sequencing used immunoSEQ multiplex PCR; TCRdb keeps in-frame clones, though not all of them. Among about 210,000 clones listed, roughly 85% were seen once. After removal of 5 bases from V and 4 bases from J, the junction contained 14 bases not matched to a gene. CDR1 and CDR2 (germline): MGHRA, YSYEKL. This CDR3 has 17 amino acids. The clonotype originates from a woman aged 70-85 years with COVID-19, enrolled during active disease. V is TRBV4-1 and J is TRBJ2-1; TRBD1 matches 7 bases. Input material: peripheral blood. This chain's CDR3 is CASSKGTARGIYNEQFF. The CDR3 DNA reads TGCGCCAGCAGCAAGGGGACAGCAAGAGGCATTTACAATGAGCAGTTCTTC.